These T cell receptor beta chains were read from a single sample in a study of blood T cells in healthy people across ages. TCRdb itself ran the 5' RACE reads through MiXCR, one entry per CDR3 protein. The sample carries about 930,000 distinct CDR3 sequences, roughly 29% recorded once. This same sample was also part of a study on T cells of mothers and their children.

The sequencing input was blood. Receptor source: a woman between 40 and 50 years old in good health. The CDR3 runs from the conserved cysteine through the conserved F or W.

j_gene: TRBJ2-2
len: 18
v_gene: TRBV7-6
CDR3aa: CASSIDRITGTNTGELFF

j_gene: TRBJ2-7
len: 14
v_gene: TRBV11-3
CDR3aa: CASSLEGRPNEQYF

j_gene: TRBJ2-7
len: 15
v_gene: TRBV6-2/TRBV6-3
CDR3aa: CASSYYRGSTYEQYF

j_gene: TRBJ2-3
len: 17
v_gene: TRBV5-1
CDR3aa: CASSLVPSASSADTQYF

j_gene: TRBJ2-1
len: 14
v_gene: TRBV28
CDR3aa: CASSPASSSNEQFF

j_gene: TRBJ1-1
len: 15
v_gene: TRBV5-1
CDR3aa: CASSLDADKPNGAFF

j_gene: TRBJ2-2
len: 17
v_gene: TRBV5-1
CDR3aa: CASSLEDRGRVTGELFF

j_gene: TRBJ2-5
len: 15
v_gene: TRBV5-1
CDR3aa: CASSSPGTGQETQYF

j_gene: TRBJ2-7
len: 19
v_gene: TRBV27
CDR3aa: CASSSSGTGRLAGGNEQYF

j_gene: TRBJ2-2
len: 15
v_gene: TRBV5-1
CDR3aa: CASSWGGRNTGELFF

j_gene: TRBJ1-1
len: 15
v_gene: TRBV7-9
CDR3aa: CASKASGAVNTEAFF

j_gene: TRBJ1-2
len: 14
v_gene: TRBV20-1
CDR3aa: CSARPLGQGDGYTF

j_gene: TRBJ2-7
len: 14
v_gene: TRBV7-4
CDR3aa: CASTLVGINLRQYF